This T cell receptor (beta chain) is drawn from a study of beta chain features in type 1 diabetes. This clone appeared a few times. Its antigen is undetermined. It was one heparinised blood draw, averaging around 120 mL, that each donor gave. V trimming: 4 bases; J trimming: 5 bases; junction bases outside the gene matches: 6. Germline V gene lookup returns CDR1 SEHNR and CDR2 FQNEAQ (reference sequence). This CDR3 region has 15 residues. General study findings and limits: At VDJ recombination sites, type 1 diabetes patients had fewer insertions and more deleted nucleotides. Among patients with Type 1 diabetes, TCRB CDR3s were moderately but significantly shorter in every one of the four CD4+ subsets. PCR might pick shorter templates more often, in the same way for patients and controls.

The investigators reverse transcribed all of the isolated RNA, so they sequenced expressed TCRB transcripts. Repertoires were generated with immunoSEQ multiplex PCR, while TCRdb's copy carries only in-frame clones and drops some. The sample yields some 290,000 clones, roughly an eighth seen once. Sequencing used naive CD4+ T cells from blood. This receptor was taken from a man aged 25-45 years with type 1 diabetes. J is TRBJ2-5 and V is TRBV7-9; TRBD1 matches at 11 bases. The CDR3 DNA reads TGTGCCAGCAGCTCCGGACAGGGGGCCTGGGAGACCCAGTACTTC. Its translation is CASSSGQGAWETQYF.